Listed here are 30 T cell receptor beta chains from one sample, sequenced in a study of blood T cell repertoires in COVID-19. Profiled with immunoSEQ multiplex PCR; TCRdb holds only in-frame clones, not every one. The profile shows about 200,000 clones, over 60% of them singletons. What was sequenced was peripheral blood. Every receptor here comes from a woman between 65 and 79 years old with acute or convalescent COVID-19.

The genes are TRBV25-1 and TRBJ2-7; D gene ambiguous. CDR1 MGHDK and CDR2 SYGVNS come from the germline V gene. V was shortened by 1 base and J by 2 bases, with 9 bases between the two germline ends. The CDR3 is 14 amino acids. CDR3 amino acids: CASSEFTVTYEQYF. CDR3 in DNA: TGTGCCAGCAGTGAATTTACAGTAACCTACGAGCAGTACTTC.

There are a few counts of this clone. This chain joins TRBV20-1 and TRBJ2-3; 9 bases align to TRBD2. This CDR3 is 14 amino acids long. Germline V lookup: CDR1 DFQATT, CDR2 SNEGSKA (reference sequence). V lost 3 bases, J lost 1 base, and 2 bases stayed unmatched. The CDR3: CSASRTSGTDTQYF. The DNA of the CDR3 is TGCAGTGCTAGTCGGACTAGCGGCACAGATACGCAGTATTTT.

This clone was seen only a few times. This chain joins TRBV6-6 and TRBJ2-3; tentatively, D is TRBD1 (5 bases). The CDR3 is 13 amino acids. Deletions cut 5 bases from V and 5 bases from J, with 11 bases between. Germline values: CDR1 MNHNY, CDR2 SVGAGI (reference sequence). The CDR3 protein is CASSTQGLDTQYF. CDR3 in DNA: TGTGCCAGCAGTACTCAGGGTTTAGATACGCAGTATTTT.

This chain uses TRBV24-1 with TRBJ2-1, with 10 bases fitting TRBD1. CDR1 and CDR2 from the germline V gene are KGHDR and SFDVKD. With V trimmed by 4 bases and J by 3 bases, 5 bases remained unmatched. This CDR3 spans 16 amino acids. The CDR3 sequence is CATSDTGTGDYNEQFF. The CDR3 nucleotides are TGTGCCACCAGTGACACCGGGACAGGGGACTACAATGAGCAGTTCTTC.

V and J are TRBV10-2 and TRBJ2-7; D unresolved. Per the germline V gene, CDR1 is WSHSY and CDR2 is SAAADI. This CDR3 has 11 amino acids. The V end lost 2 bases, the J end lost 7 bases, and 6 bases lay between the germline ends. CDR3 sequence reads: CASSEPTEQYF. The CDR3, as DNA: TGCGCCAGCAGTGAGCCGACAGAGCAGTACTTC.

The chain links TRBV11-3 to TRBJ1-1; a possible D gene is TRBD1 (6 bases). This CDR3 is 15 amino acids long. The ends were cut back, 4 bases at V and 2 bases at J, with 14 bases in the middle. Germline-derived CDR1 and CDR2 are SGHNT and YENEEA. The chain's CDR3 is CASSSGGGSNTEAFF. CDR3 nucleotide sequence: TGTGCCAGCAGCTCCGGCGGGGGCTCAAACACTGAAGCTTTCTTT.

The V and J genes are TRBV24-1 and TRBJ1-2, with no clear D. With 5 bases removed from V and 6 bases from J, the gap between germline ends came to 12 bases. The CDR3 extends over 13 amino acids. Per germline, CDR1 KGHDR and CDR2 SFDVKD. CDR3 region: CATSAGEAHGYTF. In DNA, the CDR3 is TGTGCCACCAGTGCCGGAGAGGCCCATGGCTACACCTTC.

The V call is TRBV18, the J call TRBJ2-1, with D possibly matching TRBD2 (6 bases). Germline CDR1 is KGHSH and CDR2 is LQKENI. The germline V and J ends were trimmed by 6 bases and 0 bases, with 12 bases remaining between them. This CDR3 spans 15 amino acids. CDR3 sequence (DNA): TGTGCCAGCTCCCCTAGCGAGATCTCCTACAATGAGCAGTTCTTC. Its protein product is CASSPSEISYNEQFF.

The J gene is TRBJ2-1, the V gene TRBV28; D might be TRBD1 (6 bases). Trimming left V 4 bases short and J 2 bases short, with 12 bases between. There are 15 residues in the CDR3. Germline CDR1 and CDR2: MDHEN and SYDVKM. The CDR3 region has the DNA TGTGCCAGCAGTTCCCTGGACAGCGCCTACAATGAGCAGTTCTTC. It encodes CASSSLDSAYNEQFF.

The chain carries TRBV7-9 and TRBJ1-2; 8 positions match TRBD1. CDR1 is SEHNR, CDR2 FQNEAQ, per germline (reference sequence). The CDR3 runs to 14 residues. J was trimmed by 5 bases and V by 5 bases; bases with no gene match: 7. The CDR3 reads CASSQQGQEYGYTF. The CDR3 DNA follows: TGTGCCAGCAGCCAACAGGGACAGGAGTATGGCTACACCTTC.

The chain links TRBV6-1 to TRBJ2-5, with 7 bases identical to TRBD1. This CDR3 contains 14 residues. Trimming cost V 5 bases and J 4 bases; bases outside gene matches: 7. Germline assignment: CDR1 MNHNS and CDR2 SASEGT. For the CDR3, the DNA is TGTGCCAGCAGTATCTCAGGGGGTCGAGAGACCCAGTACTTC. Its protein product is CASSISGGRETQYF.

The DNA of the CDR3 is TGTGCCAGCAGTTACTCCAGCGGAAACTCCTACAATGAGCAGTTCTTC. It is translated as CASSYSSGNSYNEQFF. The J gene is TRBJ2-1, the V gene TRBV6-5, with a tentative D call TRBD2 (5 bases). Trimming stripped 0 bases from V and 0 bases from J, with 9 bases between. The length of the CDR3 is 16 residues. CDR1 is MNHEY, CDR2 SVGAGI, per germline.

This clone was observed once. The rearrangement uses TRBV27 and TRBJ2-7; 9 bases map to TRBD1. Germline-derived CDR1 and CDR2 are MNHEY and SMNVEV (reference sequence). There are 16 residues in the CDR3. The trim removed 8 bases at V and 5 bases at J, leaving 16 bases unmatched. CDR3 sequence (DNA): TGTGCCAGCGGGTTTTCCACCGGACAGGGGCCCCACGAGCAGTACTTC. Translated: CASGFSTGQGPHEQYF.

This clone appeared a single time. The rearrangement links TRBV5-1 to TRBJ2-7; D possibly corresponds to TRBD1 (5 bases). The CDR3 consists of 14 residues. Between the trimmed V and J ends, which lost 4 bases and 0 bases, there was a span of 11 bases. Germline loops: CDR1 SGHRS, CDR2 YFSETQ. Here the CDR3 reads CASSRRQYSYEQYF. DNA for the CDR3: TGCGCCAGCAGCAGGAGACAGTACTCCTACGAGCAGTACTTC.

V and J are TRBV19 and TRBJ2-3; TRBD2 matches 13 bases. The V segment lost 5 bases and the J segment 5 bases; nucleotides outside the gene matches: 7. Per germline, CDR1 LNHDA and CDR2 SQIVND (reference sequence). The CDR3 runs to 16 residues. The DNA of the CDR3 is TGTGCCAGTAGTCCCTGGACTAGCGGGAGTCAAGATACGCAGTATTTT. As protein: CASSPWTSGSQDTQYF.

The chain couples TRBV28 to TRBJ1-1, with TRBD1 matching 9 bases. The CDR3 sequence is 16 residues long. The V and J ends lost 1 base and 5 bases, in that order; junction bases with no gene match: 8. The V gene's germline CDR1 is MDHEN and CDR2 SYDVKM. CDR3 nucleotide sequence: TGTGCCAGCAGTTTATCCCCGGGACAGGGCCGGACTGAAGCTTTCTTT. Translating gives CASSLSPGQGRTEAFF.

The chain has TRBV3-1 (or the pseudogene TRBV3-2) and TRBJ1-3, with D perhaps matching TRBD1 (5 bases). CDR3 size: 14 residues. Germline V lookup: CDR1 LGHDT, CDR2 YNNKEL (reference sequence). The V end lost 4 bases, the J end lost 2 bases, and 9 bases lay between the germline ends. Written as DNA, the CDR3 is TGTGCCAGCAGCCCAGCAGGGACTGGAAACACCATATATTTT. As protein: CASSPAGTGNTIYF.

This sequence joins TRBV29-1 and TRBJ1-1, with 10 bases lining up with TRBD1. Looked up from germline, CDR1 is SQVTM and CDR2 is ANQGSEA. This CDR3 is 15 amino acids long. The junction had 5 bases not matched to a gene; V was cut back by 0 bases and J by 4 bases. CDR3 region: CSVEDGDRGPTEAFF. In DNA, the CDR3 is TGCAGCGTTGAAGATGGAGACAGGGGGCCCACTGAAGCTTTCTTT. Using reference TRBV29-1 and TRBJ1-1 for the parts outside the CDR3, the full variable domain is SAVISQKPSRDICQRGTSLTIQCQVDSQVTMMFWYRQQPGQSLTLIATANQGSEATYESGFVIDKFPISRPNLTFSTLTVSNMSPEDSSIYLCSVEDGDRGPTEAFFGQGTRLTVV.

This clone was found once. This rearrangement joins TRBV5-1 to TRBJ2-7; maybe TRBD2 (5 bases). This CDR3 has 15 residues. The germline V and J ends were trimmed by 0 bases and 5 bases, with 15 bases remaining between them. Germline V gene lookup returns CDR1 SGHRS and CDR2 YFSETQ. This CDR3 is CASSLVADLRDEQYF. The CDR3 DNA reads as TGCGCCAGCAGCTTGGTCGCAGATCTGAGGGACGAGCAGTACTTC. Full variable domain (rest looked up from reference TRBV5-1 and TRBJ2-7): KAGVTQTPRYLIKTRGQQVTLSCSPISGHRSVSWYQQTPGQGLQFLFEYFSETQRNKGNFPGRFSGRQFSNSRSEMNVSTLELGDSALYLCASSLVADLRDEQYFGPGTRLTVT.

The genes are TRBV24-1 and TRBJ1-2; D might be TRBD1 (5 bases). This CDR3 region has 12 residues. Germline values: CDR1 KGHDR, CDR2 SFDVKD. V shed 3 bases and J shed 6 bases, with 7 bases lying between them. The CDR3 sequence: CATSDDRDGYTF. In DNA form, the CDR3 reads TGTGCCACCAGTGATGACAGAGATGGCTACACCTTC.

V and J are TRBV2 and TRBJ1-2; perhaps TRBD1 as D (5 bases). V gave up 4 bases and J gave up 7 bases, with 13 bases separating them. Germline V gives CDR1 SNHLY, CDR2 FYNNEI. This CDR3 is 13 amino acids long. The chain's CDR3 is CASSVQGGTGYTF. The DNA of the CDR3 is TGTGCCAGCAGTGTTCAGGGTGGAACTGGCTACACCTTC.

The chain couples TRBV5-8 to TRBJ2-3, with 10 bases that match TRBD2. Looked up from germline, CDR1 is SGHTS and CDR2 is YDEGEE. This CDR3 comprises 16 residues. Trimming took 0 bases from V and 2 from J; bases not matched to a gene: 3. The CDR3 DNA is TGTGCCAGCAGCTTGGGGCTAGCGGGAGACACAGATACGCAGTATTTT. This gives the protein CASSLGLAGDTDTQYF.

This clone was counted once. V gene TRBV3-1 (or the pseudogene TRBV3-2) combines with J gene TRBJ1-2, with D possibly matching TRBD1 (6 bases). There are 14 residues in the CDR3. Between the trimmed V and J ends, which lost 0 bases and 4 bases, there was a span of 9 bases. The germline V gene encodes CDR1 LGHDT and CDR2 YNNKEL (reference sequence). The CDR3 loop is CASSQETGPYGYTF. CDR3 nucleotides: TGTGCCAGCAGCCAAGAGACAGGCCCCTATGGCTACACCTTC.

The chain combines TRBV15 with TRBJ1-2; a weak D match, TRBD1 (5 bases). The CDR3 totals 15 residues. Trimming stripped 0 bases from V and 3 bases from J, with 11 bases between. Per the germline V gene, CDR1 is LNHNV and CDR2 is YYDKDF (reference sequence). The CDR3 DNA is TGTGCCACCAGCAGAGATTGGGGAGGGGACTATGGCTACACCTTC. The encoded protein is CATSRDWGGDYGYTF. The full variable domain, with the rest looked up from reference TRBV15 and TRBJ1-2, is DAMVIQNPRYQVTQFGKPVTLSCSQTLNHNVMYWYQQKSSQAPKLLFHYYDKDFNNEADTPDNFQSRRPNTSFCFLDIRSPGLGDTAMYLCATSRDWGGDYGYTFGSGTRLTVV.

To note about this clone: Other DNA sequences of this sample code for an identical CDR3. The J gene is TRBJ1-2, the V gene TRBV7-2; D ambiguous. Trimming pared 1 base from V and 4 bases from J, leaving 7 bases between. This CDR3 contains 13 residues. Germline CDR1 SGHTA, CDR2 FQGNSA. The CDR3 nucleotides are TGTGCCAGCAGCTTAGGTCAGGTCTATGGCTACACCTTC. This translates into CASSLGQVYGYTF. Supplemented by reference TRBV7-2 and TRBJ1-2, the full variable domain reads GAGVSQSPSNKVTEKGKDVELRCDPISGHTALYWYRQSLGQGLEFLIYFQGNSAPDKSGLPSDRFSAERTGGSVSTLTIQRTQQEDSAVYLCASSLGQVYGYTFGSGTRLTVV.

The V gene is TRBV19, the J gene TRBJ2-5; tentative D call: TRBD2 (5 bases). The CDR3 is 13 residues long. Trimming took off 3 bases at V and 5 bases at J, with 10 bases between the two ends. Germline V gene sequence: CDR1 LNHDA, CDR2 SQIVND (reference sequence). CDR3 bases: TGTGCCAGTAGTATCACTAGAGGGGAGACCCAGTACTTC. Its protein product is CASSITRGETQYF. The variable domain in full, completed from reference TRBV19 and TRBJ2-5, reads DGGITQSPKYLFRKEGQNVTLSCEQNLNHDAMYWYRQDPGQGLRLIYYSQIVNDFQKGDIAEGYSVSREKKESFPLTVTSAQKNPTAFYLCASSITRGETQYFGPGTRLLVL.

This clone was counted only a few times. V is TRBV2 and J is TRBJ1-5, with a possible D match to TRBD1 (5 bases). Per germline, CDR1 SNHLY and CDR2 FYNNEI. V lost 11 bases, J lost 1 base, and 9 bases lay in between. The CDR3 consists of 12 residues. CDR3 sequence (DNA): TGTGCCTCTGGGGGGAGCAATCAGCCCCAGCATTTT. Amino acids: CASGGSNQPQHF.

The V gene is TRBV28, the J gene TRBJ1-5; D not resolved. The ends were cut back, 3 bases at V and 1 base at J, with 4 bases in the middle. This CDR3 is built from 13 residues. Germline-derived CDR1 and CDR2 are MDHEN and SYDVKM. The CDR3 loop reads CASSFGSNQPQHF. For the CDR3, the DNA is TGTGCCAGCAGTTTCGGGAGCAATCAGCCCCAGCATTTT.

The gene calls are TRBV28 and TRBJ1-1, with D possibly being TRBD1 (6 bases). The CDR3 is 13 residues long. Germline CDR1 and CDR2: MDHEN and SYDVKM. Trimming shortened V by 7 bases and J by 4 bases, and 13 bases separated the two germline ends. In DNA form, the CDR3 reads TGTGCCAGCACTATCAGGGGTGGCACTGAAGCTTTCTTT. This encodes CASTIRGGTEAFF.

This chain links TRBV28 with TRBJ1-5; 9 bases are shared with TRBD1. The CDR3 is made up of 15 amino acids. Trimming cost V 6 bases and J 0 bases; bases outside gene matches: 3. The germline V gene encodes CDR1 MDHEN and CDR2 SYDVKM. In DNA form, the CDR3 reads TGTGCCAGCAGACTGGGACAGGGTAGCAATCAGCCCCAGCATTTT. It codes for CASRLGQGSNQPQHF.